Listed here are 9 T cell receptor beta chains from one sample, sequenced in a study of glioma-infiltrating T cells after dendritic cell vaccination. Assay: immunoSEQ multiplex PCR; the TCRdb copy retains only in-frame clones and omits some. The table shows 95,000 to 110,000 clones, with 75% to 85% occurring only once. The sample consisted of blood, taken before dendritic cell vaccination. These receptors were obtained from a human donor with glioblastoma.

The V gene is TRBV6-1, the J gene TRBJ2-3; D may be TRBD1 (6 bases). The CDR3 is 15 residues long. The ends were cut back, 6 bases at V and 3 bases at J, with 16 bases in the middle. Germline V lookup: CDR1 MNHNS, CDR2 SASEGT. CDR3 in amino acids: CASSPTGSGTDTQYF. The DNA of the CDR3 is TGTGCCAGCAGCCCTACAGGGTCGGGGACAGATACGCAGTATTTT.

This clone turned up a few times. The chain employs TRBV4-1 and TRBJ2-1; 11 nucleotides align to TRBD2. The germline V gene encodes CDR1 MGHRA and CDR2 YSYEKL. The CDR3 spans 16 residues. V gave up 3 bases and J gave up 7 bases; unmatched junction bases: 8. The CDR3 DNA sequence: TGCGCCAGCAGCCACTATAGCGGGGGGGCCATGAATGAGCAGTTCTTC. This sequence encodes CASSHYSGGAMNEQFF.

The chain uses TRBV4-1 and TRBJ2-7; TRBD2 agrees at 11 bases. Losses at the gene ends were 4 bases for V and 5 bases for J; bases not matched to a gene: 22. Germline V gives CDR1 MGHRA, CDR2 YSYEKL. The CDR3 loop spans 20 amino acids. The CDR3 DNA is TGCGCCAGCAGCCTCGACCCTCTTCTAGCGGGGGGTCAGGGGGAAGACGAGCAGTACTTC. This sequence encodes CASSLDPLLAGGQGEDEQYF.

The rearrangement joins TRBV29-1 to TRBJ1-2; the D gene is possibly TRBD1 (5 bases). V was trimmed by 4 bases and J by 6 bases, leaving 15 bases between them. Germline V gene lookup returns CDR1 SQVTM and CDR2 ANQGSEA. The CDR3 runs to 13 residues. CDR3 nucleotide sequence: TGCAGCGTTGCAGCAGGGTTTAGTGATGGCTACACCTTC. Translation gives CSVAAGFSDGYTF.

This clone was observed once. The chain links TRBV19 to TRBJ1-2, with 7 bases matching TRBD1. Germline CDR1 is LNHDA and CDR2 is SQIVND (reference sequence). The CDR3 is 16 residues long. The ends lost 5 bases at V and 0 bases at J; junction bases unmatched: 9. CDR3 sequence: CASSDDYRGPNYGYTF. The CDR3 region has the DNA TGTGCCAGTAGTGACGATTACAGGGGCCCTAACTATGGCTACACCTTC.

The chain recombines TRBV18 with TRBJ2-3, with 13 bases that match TRBD2. Per germline, CDR1 KGHSH and CDR2 LQKENI. The CDR3 length is 15 residues. The junction had 5 bases not matched to a gene; V was cut back by 3 bases and J by 8 bases. CDR3 loop: CASSPGTSGETTQYF. CDR3 nucleotide sequence: TGTGCCAGCTCACCCGGGACTAGCGGGGAGACTACGCAGTATTTT.

Comment on this clone: Other DNA sequences of this sample code for an identical CDR3. The gene calls are TRBV30 and TRBJ1-6; D might be TRBD1 (6 bases). This CDR3 is built from 13 residues. The V gene lost 4 bases and the J gene lost 4 bases, with 8 bases spanning the gap. Germline V lookup: CDR1 GTSNPN, CDR2 SVGIG (reference sequence). Here the CDR3 reads CAWNRGYNSPLHF. The CDR3 nucleotides read TGTGCCTGGAATAGGGGGTATAATTCACCCCTCCACTTT.

This sequence joins TRBV11-3 and TRBJ2-3, with 8 bases fitting TRBD2. The CDR3 has 14 amino acids. In germline, CDR1 is SGHNT, CDR2 YENEEA. The ends lost 8 bases at V and 5 bases at J; junction bases unmatched: 9. CDR3 in DNA: TGTGCCAGCGCCTACCGGGGGGGTGAAGATACGCAGTATTTT. This sequence encodes CASAYRGGEDTQYF.

The chain has TRBV7-8 and TRBJ2-3; 9 bases match TRBD2. V lost 3 bases, J lost 5 bases, and 9 bases stayed unmatched. Germline CDR1 and CDR2: SGHVS and FQNEAQ. This CDR3 has 16 amino acids. The CDR3 sequence is CASSFPRGGAGDTQYF. The CDR3 coding sequence is TGTGCCAGCAGCTTCCCTCGCGGGGGGGCGGGAGATACGCAGTATTTT.